This paragraph covers one T cell receptor (beta chain) sequence. This clonotype appeared many times. There is no known antigen for this receptor. Nothing much larger sits one base from this clone, and base qualities are not available. TCR beta VDJ combination and CDR3 sequence profiling used genomic DNA as the template. TCR repertoire sequencing was run on an Illumina HiSeq 2000. The paper's data handling went like this. TRBV/TRBJ rearrangement plots, CDR3 size and DJ length profiles, and Simpson's diversity index were used to evaluate the repertoires. The most abundant DNA sequence in the deep sequencing data was taken as the immunodominant clone. CDR3 amino acid sequences were screened for sharing across subjects and compared with published repertoires and the VDJdb database. TCRdb cleaned the public reads at Q25 with fastp, built clones with MiXCR and kept in-frame beta chains. Under each unique CDR3 protein, matching rows form one entry showing the most common genes and DNA. The V and J calls and clone size come from TCRdb's table, not from the authors' own analysis. The sample includes about 180,000 distinct CDR3 sequences, with around half observed a single time. More than 0.95% of the sample is in the top ten clones.

The data were obtained in a study of CD8+CD57+ T cells in acquired aplastic anemia listed by TCRdb under 2018. Background for the entire study: DNA extracted from sorted CD4+ and CD8+ cells had a mean of about 3.2 ug, with a range of roughly 0.17 to 30 ug. CD8+CD57+ expansion was defined as frequency above the mean frequency observed in healthy subjects. Overall study outcomes, separate from this receptor: Between patients and healthy controls, no significant difference in CD8+ Simpson's diversity was found (P=0.060). Although 25 to 30 CD8+ CDR3 sequences were shared by patients and controls, these sequences appeared highly expressed in patients and within the immunodominant clones of patients.

CDR1 SGDLS and CDR2 YYNGEE are derived from the germline V gene. Unmatched junction bases come to 9, with V trimmed by 3 bases and J by 5 bases. The CDR3 numbers 15 residues from cysteine through phenylalanine. The DNA shown is the 45-base CDR3, in frame from base 1. Flow cytometry had shown CD8+CD57+ cell expansion in the patients selected for sequencing. Severe acquired aplastic anemia was diagnosed in all patients according to International Study of Aplastic Anemia and Agranulocytosis and Camitta criteria. Patients had received no therapy at the time of blood sampling. The study deep-sequenced TCR repertoires of sorted CD4+ and CD8+ blood T cells from severe aplastic anemia patients and healthy subjects. Patients were enrolled in the USA under clinicaltrials.gov protocols 00001620, 01623167, 00001397, 00071045, 00081523 and 00961064. Ficoll-Paque density gradient centrifugation was used to isolate peripheral blood mononuclear cells. Before DNA extraction, CD4+ and CD8+ T cells were sorted by FACS or by magnetic beads.

The clonotype originates from a human donor with aplastic anemia. Sequences were obtained from sorted CD4+, CD8+, or CD8+CD57+ T cells (not recorded which) from PBMCs. In this chain, TRBV9 is recombined with TRBJ1-2, with TRBD1 matching 8 junction bases. The CDR3 reads CASSGGTGGGYGYTF. The nucleotides are TGTGCCAGCAGCGGCGGGACAGGTGGGGGTTATGGCTACACCTTC.